What follows are 31 T cell receptor beta chains derived from one specimen sequenced in a study of blood T cell repertoires in COVID-19 (dated by TCRdb to the early 2020s). Libraries were built with the immunoSEQ multiplex PCR assay. Not all clones reach the TCRdb copy of this immuneACCESS table, which keeps in-frame sequences only. Checked studies attribute under half of the gap to unresolved V genes and leave the rest unexplained. The sample contains 60,000 to 75,000 clones, around 90% of them found a single time. The ten largest clones add up to roughly a fifth of the sample. The sample was peripheral blood. The receptors were gathered from a woman aged 80 or over with acute or convalescent COVID-19.

The chain joins TRBV5-1 to TRBJ1-6; no reliable D call. CDR3 length equals 14 residues. Germline assignment: CDR1 SGHRS and CDR2 YFSETQ. With 0 bases removed from V and 7 bases from J, the gap between germline ends came to 8 bases. The DNA for the CDR3 is TGCGCCAGCAGCTTGGCCCGGGGAAATTCACCCCTCCACTTT. This translates into CASSLARGNSPLHF.

J is TRBJ1-2 and V is TRBV6-5, with D possibly TRBD1 on 5 matching bases. Germline CDR1 MNHEY, CDR2 SVGAGI. Trimming cost V 7 bases and J 2 bases, with 11 bases left between them. This CDR3 is built from 13 residues. CDR3 coding DNA: TGTGCCAGCACCCTGGGGGGGAACTATGGCTACACCTTC. As protein: CASTLGGNYGYTF.

The rearrangement joins TRBV3-1 (or the pseudogene TRBV3-2) to TRBJ2-3; 8 bases line up with TRBD2. Germline CDR1 LGHDT, CDR2 YNNKEL (reference sequence). Trimming cost V 7 bases and J 5 bases; bases outside gene matches: 8. CDR3 length: 14 residues. CDR3 loop: CASNHGGAGDTQYF. CDR3 DNA sequence: TGTGCCAGCAATCACGGGGGGGCCGGAGATACGCAGTATTTT.

V and J are TRBV4-3 and TRBJ2-7; the D gene is possibly TRBD2 (5 bases). Per the germline V gene, CDR1 is LGHNA and CDR2 is YSLEER. The CDR3 runs 15 residues. V was shortened by 0 bases and J by 5 bases, with 14 bases between the two germline ends. CDR3 nucleotides: TGCGCCAGCAGCCAAGAGCTGCGCGGGTTCGACGAGCAGTACTTC. Its protein is CASSQELRGFDEQYF.

CDR3 coding DNA: TGCGCCAGCAGCTTGAGGGGGCCTACGGTGGGCAATGAGCAGTTCTTC. Translating it yields CASSLRGPTVGNEQFF. The chain carries TRBV5-1 and TRBJ2-1, with TRBD1 identical over 7 bases. V trimming: 1 base; J trimming: 6 bases; junction bases outside the gene matches: 10. This CDR3 contains 16 residues. In germline, CDR1 is SGHRS, CDR2 YFSETQ.

This sequence joins TRBV9 and TRBJ2-6, with 7 nucleotides matching TRBD2. Losses at the gene ends were 0 bases for V and 3 bases for J; bases not matched to a gene: 9. Germline CDR1 SGDLS, CDR2 YYNGEE. The CDR3 consists of 18 residues. CDR3: CASSVAGGSNLGANVLTF. The CDR3 region has the DNA TGTGCCAGCAGCGTAGCAGGCGGGAGTAATCTTGGGGCCAACGTCCTGACTTTC.

V and J are TRBV7-2 and TRBJ2-1, with 7 bases aligning to TRBD2. CDR1 SGHTA and CDR2 FQGNSA come from the germline V gene. CDR3 size: 14 residues. After removal of 3 bases from V and 10 bases from J, the junction contained 9 bases not matched to a gene. This chain's CDR3 is CASSFGGSPYEQFF. CDR3 nucleotides: TGTGCCAGCAGCTTCGGGGGGTCCCCATACGAGCAGTTCTTC. The entire variable domain, with the rest obtained from reference TRBV7-2 and TRBJ2-1, is as follows: GAGVSQSPSNKVTEKGKDVELRCDPISGHTALYWYRQSLGQGLEFLIYFQGNSAPDKSGLPSDRFSAERTGGSVSTLTIQRTQQEDSAVYLCASSFGGSPYEQFFGPGTRLTVL.

This CDR3 reads CASSSGDKRGGYTF. CDR3 sequence (DNA): TGCGCCAGCAGCTCCGGGGATAAGAGAGGTGGCTACACCTTC. The chain joins TRBV5-1 to TRBJ1-2; D is ambiguous. The CDR3 is 14 residues long. Germline CDR1 and CDR2: SGHRS and YFSETQ. V lost 3 bases to trimming and J lost 7 bases, with 16 bases between them.

A single count supports this clone. CDR3: CASSFAGTLNTEAFF. As DNA, the CDR3 is TGTGCCAGCAGCTTCGCAGGTACTCTGAACACTGAAGCTTTCTTT. The chain recombines TRBV5-8 with TRBJ1-1; D is unclear. CDR1 is SGHTS and CDR2 is YDEGEE in the germline V gene. The CDR3 totals 15 residues. V shed 2 bases and J shed 0 bases, with 11 bases lying between them.

The rearrangement uses TRBV7-2 and TRBJ1-3; 7 nucleotides match TRBD1. CDR1 SGHTA and CDR2 FQGNSA come from the germline V gene. Trimming at V came to 0 bases and at J to 0 bases, leaving 2 bases not matched to a gene. The CDR3 length is 16 residues. In nucleotides, the CDR3 is TGTGCCAGCAGCTTAGCAGGGGACAGCTCTGGAAACACCATATATTTT. Encoded protein: CASSLAGDSSGNTIYF.

V gene TRBV7-9 combines with J gene TRBJ1-2; D is uncertain. The CDR3 loop spans 14 amino acids. Deletions cut 5 bases from V and 0 bases from J, with 10 bases between. Looked up from germline, CDR1 is SEHNR and CDR2 is FQNEAQ (reference sequence). CDR3 in amino acids: CASSPSGANYGYTF. The CDR3 DNA reads TGTGCCAGCAGCCCCTCCGGAGCTAACTATGGCTACACCTTC.

The V gene is TRBV2, the J gene TRBJ2-3; 8 bases fit TRBD2. CDR3 size: 16 residues. Trimming removed 3 bases from V and 0 bases from J; junction bases left unmatched: 5. Germline assignment: CDR1 SNHLY and CDR2 FYNNEI. The CDR3 protein is CASSDPSGPSTDTQYF. For the CDR3, the DNA is TGTGCCAGCAGTGATCCTAGCGGGCCTAGCACAGATACGCAGTATTTT.

The chain uses TRBV5-4 and TRBJ2-2; D unresolved. V lost 4 bases and J lost 4, with 20 bases in between. The germline gives CDR1 SGHNT, CDR2 YYREEE (reference sequence). The CDR3 totals 17 residues. DNA of the CDR3: TGTGCCAGCAGCATACAAAGTAACGGGTTCCGCACCGGGGAGCTGTTTTTT. It yields the protein CASSIQSNGFRTGELFF.

This clone was picked up one time. This sequence joins TRBV4-3 and TRBJ1-1; unclear D gene. The germline V gene encodes CDR1 LGHNA and CDR2 YSLEER. Trimming stripped 3 bases from V and 9 bases from J, with 20 bases between. The CDR3 runs to 15 residues. The chain's CDR3 is CASSQANGPREKAFF. The CDR3 DNA sequence: TGCGCCAGCAGCCAGGCCAATGGGCCCCGGGAAAAAGCTTTCTTT.

The chain links TRBV15 to TRBJ1-6; D may be TRBD1 (5 bases). The CDR3 covers 13 residues. Between the trimmed V and J ends, which lost 4 bases and 8 bases, there was a span of 9 bases. Germline V gene lookup returns CDR1 LNHNV and CDR2 YYDKDF (reference sequence). This CDR3 is CATSIRVDSPLHF. Written as DNA, the CDR3 is TGTGCCACCAGCATCAGGGTTGATTCACCCCTCCACTTT.

The V call is TRBV5-1, the J call TRBJ2-1, with 9 bases that match TRBD1. Germline V gene data show CDR1 as SGHRS and CDR2 as YFSETQ. There are 13 residues in the CDR3. J gave up 8 bases and V 3 bases, and 3 bases lay outside the gene matches. CDR3 coding DNA: TGCGCCAGCAGCTGGCGACAGGGGGATGAGCAGTTCTTC. This codes for CASSWRQGDEQFF.

The chain links TRBV28 to TRBJ1-2; no definite D call. The V gene's germline CDR1 is MDHEN and CDR2 SYDVKM. CDR3 length equals 12 residues. V lost 1 base to trimming and J lost 10 bases, with 10 bases between them. The CDR3 reads CASSLSPGYYTF. CDR3 DNA: TGTGCCAGCAGTTTATCCCCGGGTTACTACACCTTC.

This chain connects TRBV7-2 to TRBJ2-1; D may be TRBD2 (5 bases). This CDR3 contains 13 residues. The germline V gene encodes CDR1 SGHTA and CDR2 FQGNSA. V lost 6 bases and J 6 bases, leaving 12 bases between the germline ends. CDR3 loop: CASRLGRVNEQFF. In DNA form, the CDR3 reads TGTGCCAGCAGGCTAGGGCGGGTCAATGAGCAGTTCTTC.

The V call is TRBV14, the J call TRBJ2-7, with D possibly TRBD1 on 6 matching bases. CDR3 length: 17 residues. CDR1 and CDR2 from the germline V gene are SGHDN and FVKESK. Trimming cost V 5 bases and J 2 bases, with 22 bases left between them. The CDR3 DNA follows: TGTGCCAGCAGCAAATTAGGCACAGGGTGGCTCCCCTACGAGCAGTACTTC. Its protein is CASSKLGTGWLPYEQYF.

The genes are TRBV9 and TRBJ1-3; D unclear. This CDR3 region has 14 residues. Trimming removed 3 bases from V and 2 bases from J, with 9 bases in between. In germline, CDR1 is SGDLS, CDR2 YYNGEE. The CDR3 loop is CASSDTETGNTIYF. CDR3 DNA: TGTGCCAGCAGCGACACAGAGACTGGAAACACCATATATTTT. Together with reference TRBV9 and TRBJ1-3, the CDR3 gives the full variable domain: DSGVTQTPKHLITATGQRVTLRCSPRSGDLSVYWYQQSLDQGLQFLIQYYNGEERAKGNILERFSAQQFPDLHSELNLSSLELGDSALYFCASSDTETGNTIYFGEGSWLTVV.

This clone was observed once. The chain combines TRBV27 with TRBJ2-4; the match to TRBD1 covers 8 bases. The CDR3 runs 15 residues. V shed 0 bases and J 7 bases; nucleotides not matched to a gene: 5. Per the germline V gene, CDR1 is MNHEY and CDR2 is SMNVEV (reference sequence). The CDR3 DNA sequence: TGTGCCAGCAGTTTATCTTCCGGACAGGGCAACATTCAGTACTTC. It specifies CASSLSSGQGNIQYF.

This clone was seen once. This chain uses TRBV3-1 (or the pseudogene TRBV3-2) with TRBJ1-3, with 7 positions matching TRBD1. Germline V lookup: CDR1 LGHDT, CDR2 YNNKEL (reference sequence). The CDR3 contains 15 residues. J gave up 0 bases and V 4 bases, and 3 bases lay outside the gene matches. The CDR3 bases are TGTGCCAGCAGCCGACAGGGCAACTCTGGAAACACCATATATTTT. Protein product: CASSRQGNSGNTIYF.

The V gene is TRBV18, the J gene TRBJ1-1; 7 bases fit TRBD1. The CDR3 is 13 amino acids. From germline, CDR1 is KGHSH and CDR2 LQKENI. V trimming: 3 bases; J trimming: 3 bases; junction bases outside the gene matches: 1. The CDR3 sequence: CASSPTGDTEAFF. DNA for the CDR3: TGTGCCAGCTCACCTACAGGGGACACTGAAGCTTTCTTT. The whole variable domain, remainder taken from reference TRBV18 and TRBJ1-1, is NAGVMQNPRHLVRRRGQEARLRCSPMKGHSHVYWYRQLPEEGLKFMVYLQKENIIDESGMPKERFSAEFPKEGPSILRIQQVVRGDSAAYFCASSPTGDTEAFFGQGTRLTVV.

The V gene is TRBV7-2, the J gene TRBJ2-1; D perhaps matches TRBD2 (6 bases). This CDR3 region has 15 residues. Germline CDR1 and CDR2: SGHTA and FQGNSA. V lost 5 bases to trimming and J lost 14 bases, with 25 bases between them. The chain's CDR3 is CASSLTGTQHLQEFF. In DNA form, the CDR3 reads TGTGCCAGCAGCCTAACCGGGACTCAACACCTACAGGAGTTCTTC.

The chain carries TRBV30 and TRBJ1-6; unclear D gene. The germline V and J ends were trimmed by 3 bases and 10 bases, with 16 bases remaining between them. CDR3 size: 14 residues. Looked up from germline, CDR1 is GTSNPN and CDR2 is SVGIG (reference sequence). The CDR3 nucleotides read TGTGCCTGGAGGACCCCAGCCGGCGGGTCACCCCTCCACTTT. It codes for CAWRTPAGGSPLHF.

V and J are TRBV13 and TRBJ2-7, with D tentatively TRBD1 (6 bases). This CDR3 has 14 residues. With 5 bases removed from V and 3 bases from J, the gap between germline ends came to 14 bases. CDR1 is PRHDT and CDR2 is FYEKMQ in the germline V gene (reference sequence). CDR3 DNA: TGTGCCAGCAGCGAGGCGACAGGCGTCTACGAGCAGTACTTC. It translates to CASSEATGVYEQYF.

The chain is built from TRBV5-4 and TRBJ2-3; TRBD2 matches at 7 bases. The trim removed 6 bases at V and 6 bases at J, leaving 16 bases unmatched. The CDR3 is 16 amino acids. CDR1 is SGHNT, CDR2 YYREEE, per germline (reference sequence). The CDR3 region is CASNPWGGGKLDTQYF. DNA for the CDR3: TGTGCCAGCAACCCTTGGGGGGGAGGGAAGTTGGATACGCAGTATTTT.

Concerning this clone: At the DNA level, this CDR3 is encoded by other sequences in the same sample as well. The J gene is TRBJ2-1, the V gene TRBV5-1; weak D call: TRBD2 (5 bases). The CDR3 is made up of 15 amino acids. Germline assignment: CDR1 SGHRS and CDR2 YFSETQ. Trimming pared 0 bases from V and 4 bases from J, leaving 11 bases between. The CDR3 here is CASSLVVGGYNEQFF. The DNA for the CDR3 is TGCGCCAGCAGCTTGGTCGTTGGCGGGTACAATGAGCAGTTCTTC.

The rearrangement joins TRBV27 to TRBJ1-4; possibly TRBD1 for D (5 bases). The length of the CDR3 is 13 residues. The ends were cut back, 2 bases at V and 8 bases at J, with 9 bases in the middle. Germline-derived CDR1 and CDR2 are MNHEY and SMNVEV (reference sequence). CDR3 bases: TGTGCCAGCAGTTTAAGGGGAAACGAAAAACTGTTTTTT. This codes for CASSLRGNEKLFF.

This clone is a singleton in its sample. CDR3 sequence (DNA): TGTGCCAGCAGTCTCCGACAGGGTGAAGCTTTCTTT. It specifies CASSLRQGEAFF. This chain joins TRBV28 and TRBJ1-1; 7 nucleotides match TRBD1. This CDR3 contains 12 residues. V gave up 5 bases and J gave up 7 bases; unmatched junction bases: 4. CDR1 is MDHEN, CDR2 SYDVKM, per germline.

This clone was picked up one time. This chain joins TRBV9 and TRBJ1-1; 8 nucleotides align to TRBD1. The length of the CDR3 is 14 residues. Germline lookup yields CDR1 SGDLS and CDR2 YYNGEE. With V trimmed by 2 bases and J by 4 bases, 4 bases remained unmatched. The DNA of the CDR3 is TGTGCCAGCAGCGTGAGACAGGGGAGCACTGAAGCTTTCTTT. Residues: CASSVRQGSTEAFF.